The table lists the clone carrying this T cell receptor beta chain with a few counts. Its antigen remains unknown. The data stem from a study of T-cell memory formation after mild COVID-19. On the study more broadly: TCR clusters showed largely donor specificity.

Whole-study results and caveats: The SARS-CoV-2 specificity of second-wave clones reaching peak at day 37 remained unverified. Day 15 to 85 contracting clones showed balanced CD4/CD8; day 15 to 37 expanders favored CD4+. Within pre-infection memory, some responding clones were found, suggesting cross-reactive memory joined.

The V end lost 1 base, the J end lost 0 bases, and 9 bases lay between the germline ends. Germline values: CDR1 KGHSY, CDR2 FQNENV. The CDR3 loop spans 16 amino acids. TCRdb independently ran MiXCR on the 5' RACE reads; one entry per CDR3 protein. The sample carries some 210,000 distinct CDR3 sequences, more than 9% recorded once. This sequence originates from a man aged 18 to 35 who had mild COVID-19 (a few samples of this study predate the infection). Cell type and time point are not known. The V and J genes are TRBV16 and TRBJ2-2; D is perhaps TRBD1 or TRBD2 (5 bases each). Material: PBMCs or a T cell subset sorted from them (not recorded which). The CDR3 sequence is CASSQLRDANTGELFF. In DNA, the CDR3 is TGTGCCAGCAGCCAATTAAGGGACGCGAACACCGGGGAGCTGTTTTTT.